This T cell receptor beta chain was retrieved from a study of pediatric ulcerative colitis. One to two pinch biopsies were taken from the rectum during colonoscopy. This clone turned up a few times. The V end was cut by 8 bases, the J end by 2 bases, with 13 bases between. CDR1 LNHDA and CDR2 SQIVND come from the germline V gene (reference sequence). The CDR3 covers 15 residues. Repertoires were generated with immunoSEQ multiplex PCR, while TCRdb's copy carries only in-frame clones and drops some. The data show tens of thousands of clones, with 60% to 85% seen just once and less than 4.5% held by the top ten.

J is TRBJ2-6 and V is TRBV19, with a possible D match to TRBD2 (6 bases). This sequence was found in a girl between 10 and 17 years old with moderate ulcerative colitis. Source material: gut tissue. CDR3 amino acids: CASARTGAGANVLTF. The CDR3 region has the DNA TGTGCCAGTGCACGGACGGGGGCTGGGGCCAACGTCCTGACTTTC.